This entry features one T cell receptor (beta chain) sequence. Its antigen is not identified. The junction shows a germline mismatch at one end, possibly a read error. Priming with a constant-region primer yielded TCR beta cDNA from roughly 490 ng total RNA. Slightly modified ARM-PCR with three nested multiplex PCR rounds yielded TCR beta libraries. The first two PCR rounds used TRBV1-TRBV30 forward primers with a C-beta reverse primer, 10 cycles each. Via MiXCR, TCRdb re-called the multiplex PCR reads, giving one row per CDR3 protein. The data show some 55,000 distinct CDR3 sequences, 70% to 80% seen once. The sample is drawn from a study of tumor-infiltrating lymphocytes in primary liver carcinoma. Across the study: All lesions had stage T1-T3 N0M0 and roughly 4.2 to 10 cm widths. Study-wide findings and caveats: No more than about 8-24% of top clones could be seen in all five tumor regions.

This CDR3 contains 16 residues. Germline loops: CDR1 SGHAT, CDR2 FQNNGV. Unsorted bulk tissue, roughly 20-32 mg of it, served as the source for co-extraction of RNA and DNA. Infection with HBV was chronic in patients; they were treatment-naive. The authors sampled five separate regions per tumor. Sample: liver tumor tissue from sampling region 2. Subset here: tumor region T2, inferior pole. The source is a man aged 40-49 years with primary liver carcinoma and hepatitis B virus infection. The rearrangement links TRBV11-2 to TRBJ2-2; the D gene is possibly TRBD2 (6 bases). The CDR3 is CASSLVALAGTGEMFF. The CDR3 DNA reads as TGTGCCAGCAGCTTAGTGGCGCTGGCGGGAACCGGTGAGATGTTCTTT.